This T cell receptor (beta chain) was documented in a study of T cell responses to AZD1222 COVID-19 vaccine. Produced via immunoSEQ multiplex PCR; TCRdb's table is partial and in-frame only. The sample has 90,000 to 110,000 clones, 70% to 90% seen once. The CDR3 covers 14 residues. CDR1 and CDR2 (germline): SEHNR, FQNEAQ (reference sequence). With 3 bases clipped from V and 3 bases from J, the junction kept 3 bases outside the gene matches. The rearrangement joins TRBV7-9 to TRBJ1-1, with 8 bases fitting TRBD1. The sequencing used peripheral blood, collected on day 0 of MenACWY control vaccination. The clonotype comes from an adult in good health. CDR3: CASSLTGADTEAFF. CDR3 bases: TGTGCCAGCAGCTTGACAGGGGCAGACACTGAAGCTTTCTTT.